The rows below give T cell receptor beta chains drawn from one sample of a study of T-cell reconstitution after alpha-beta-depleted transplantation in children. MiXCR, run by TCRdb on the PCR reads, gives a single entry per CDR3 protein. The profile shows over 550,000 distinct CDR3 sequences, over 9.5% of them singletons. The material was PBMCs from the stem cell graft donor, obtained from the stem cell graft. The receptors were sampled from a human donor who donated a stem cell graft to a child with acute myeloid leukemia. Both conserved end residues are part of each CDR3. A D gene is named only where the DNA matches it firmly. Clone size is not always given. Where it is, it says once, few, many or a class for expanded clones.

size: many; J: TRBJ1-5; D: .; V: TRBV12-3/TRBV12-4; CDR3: CASRLVGNQPQHF; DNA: TGTGCCAGCAGGCTCGTGGGGAATCAGCCCCAGCATTTT
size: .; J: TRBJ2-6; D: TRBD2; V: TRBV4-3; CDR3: CASSQYNLAGVVGGANVLTF; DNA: TGCGCCAGCAGCCAATATAATCTAGCGGGAGTAGTTGGTGGGGCCAACGTCCTGACTTTC
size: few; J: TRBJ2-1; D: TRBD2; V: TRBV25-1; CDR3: CASSLTKGLAGGQSYNEQFF; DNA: TGTGCCAGCAGCCTTACCAAGGGACTAGCGGGAGGCCAATCCTACAATGAGCAGTTCTTC
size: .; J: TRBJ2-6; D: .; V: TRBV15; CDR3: CATNAAVSGANVLTF; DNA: TGTGCCACAAACGCGGCCGTCTCTGGGGCCAACGTCCTGACTTTC
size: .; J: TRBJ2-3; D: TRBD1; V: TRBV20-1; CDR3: CSASDPGTDITDTQYF; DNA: TGCAGTGCTAGCGATCCCGGGACAGATATCACAGATACGCAGTATTTT
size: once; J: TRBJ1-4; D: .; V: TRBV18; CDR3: CASSPLRGATNEKLFF; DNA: TGTGCCAGCTCACCGCTCAGGGGAGCAACTAATGAAAAACTGTTTTTT
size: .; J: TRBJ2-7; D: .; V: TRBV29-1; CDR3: CSVESGGRDEQYF; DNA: TGCAGCGTTGAATCAGGGGGGCGGGACGAGCAGTACTTC
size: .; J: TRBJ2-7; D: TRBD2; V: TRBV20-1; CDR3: CSARDPPLAGGIYEQYF; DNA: TGCAGTGCTAGAGATCCCCCCCTAGCGGGAGGAATTTACGAGCAGTACTTC
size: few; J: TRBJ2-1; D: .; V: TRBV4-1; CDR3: CASSQERGGDEQFF; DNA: TGCGCCAGCAGCCAAGAAAGAGGAGGGGATGAGCAGTTCTTC
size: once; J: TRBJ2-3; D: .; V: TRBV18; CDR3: CASSPRGLTDTQYF; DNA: TGTGCCAGCTCACCACGAGGACTCACAGATACGCAGTATTTT
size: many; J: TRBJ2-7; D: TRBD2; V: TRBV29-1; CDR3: CSVETLAGGWEQYF; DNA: TGCAGCGTTGAAACGCTAGCGGGAGGGTGGGAGCAGTACTTC
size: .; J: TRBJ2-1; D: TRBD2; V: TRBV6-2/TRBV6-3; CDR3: CASSFGGRVEQFF; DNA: TGTGCCAGCAGTTTCGGAGGGAGGGTTGAGCAGTTCTTC
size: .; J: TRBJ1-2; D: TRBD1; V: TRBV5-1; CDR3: CASSLRDSYGYTF; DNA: TGCGCCAGCAGCCTCCGGGACAGCTATGGCTACACCTTC
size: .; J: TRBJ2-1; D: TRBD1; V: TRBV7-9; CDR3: CASSVWAGTGIYEQFF; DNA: TGTGCCAGCAGCGTATGGGCCGGGACAGGGATATATGAGCAGTTCTTC
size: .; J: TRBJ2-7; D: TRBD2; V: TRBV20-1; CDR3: CSARDIAGSWEQYF; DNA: TGCAGTGCTAGAGATATAGCGGGCTCGTGGGAGCAGTACTTC
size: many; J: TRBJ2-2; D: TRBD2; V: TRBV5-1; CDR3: CASLSIAGAGELFF; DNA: TGCGCCAGCCTGTCAATAGCGGGAGCCGGGGAGCTGTTTTTT
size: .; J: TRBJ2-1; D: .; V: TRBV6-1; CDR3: CASSISNYNEQFF; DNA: TGTGCCAGCAGTATTTCGAACTACAATGAGCAGTTCTTC
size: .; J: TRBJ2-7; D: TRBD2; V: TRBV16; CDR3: CASSPPGLAGVTEQYF; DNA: TGTGCCAGCAGCCCACCGGGACTAGCGGGAGTAACCGAGCAGTACTTC
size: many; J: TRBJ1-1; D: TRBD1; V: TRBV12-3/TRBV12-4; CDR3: CASLRGQGSPEAFF; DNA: TGTGCCAGTCTCCGGGGACAGGGTTCCCCTGAAGCTTTCTTT
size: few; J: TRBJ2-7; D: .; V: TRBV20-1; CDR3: CSARVDVNPYEQYF; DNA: TGCAGTGCTAGAGTGGACGTAAATCCCTACGAGCAGTACTTC
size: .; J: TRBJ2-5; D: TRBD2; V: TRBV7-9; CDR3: CASSLGLAPQETQYF; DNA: TGTGCCAGCAGCTTAGGACTAGCGCCGCAAGAGACCCAGTACTTC
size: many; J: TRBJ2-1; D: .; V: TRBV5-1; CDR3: CASSLGAGPYNEQFF; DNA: TGCGCCAGCAGCTTGGGCGCAGGACCCTACAATGAGCAGTTCTTC
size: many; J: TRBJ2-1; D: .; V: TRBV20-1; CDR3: CSAEAVTANEQFF; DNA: TGCAGTGCCGAGGCAGTAACGGCGAATGAGCAGTTCTTC
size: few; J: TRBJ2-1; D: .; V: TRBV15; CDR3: CATSRDRTIHNEQFF; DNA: TGTGCCACCAGCAGAGATCGCACTATCCACAATGAGCAGTTCTTC
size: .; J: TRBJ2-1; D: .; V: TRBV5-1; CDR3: CASSLRLEKDWQFF; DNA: TGCGCCAGCAGCCTCCGACTAGAGAAGGATTGGCAGTTCTTC
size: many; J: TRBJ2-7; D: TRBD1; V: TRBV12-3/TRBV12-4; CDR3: CASSLRDRGLSVSF; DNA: TGTGCCAGCAGCCTCCGGGACAGGGGGCTTAGTGTGTCCTTC
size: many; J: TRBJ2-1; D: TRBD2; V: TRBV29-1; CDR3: CSVRTSFIEQFF; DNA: TGCAGCGTAAGGACTAGTTTCATTGAGCAGTTCTTC
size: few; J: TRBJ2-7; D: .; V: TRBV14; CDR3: CASSPLATPVDEQYF; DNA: TGTGCCAGCAGCCCCTTAGCGACACCCGTGGACGAGCAGTACTTC
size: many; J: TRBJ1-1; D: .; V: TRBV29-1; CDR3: CSVAVTGGRLMNTEAFF; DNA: TGCAGCGTGGCGGTTACGGGGGGCAGACTAATGAACACTGAAGCTTTCTTT
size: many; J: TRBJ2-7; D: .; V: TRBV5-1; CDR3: CASSSSSYEQYF; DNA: TGTGCCAGCAGCTCGAGCTCCTACGAGCAGTACTTC
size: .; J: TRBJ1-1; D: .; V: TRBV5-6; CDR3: CASSSQLLRQAGDTEAFF; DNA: TGTGCCAGCAGCTCCCAATTGTTGCGACAGGCGGGGGACACTGAAGCTTTCTTT
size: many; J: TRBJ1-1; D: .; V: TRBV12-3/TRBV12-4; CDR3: CASRVGTNTEAFF; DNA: TGTGCCAGCAGAGTCGGGACGAACACTGAAGCTTTCTTT
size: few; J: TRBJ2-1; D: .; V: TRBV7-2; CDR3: CASSLGLAEGGEQFF; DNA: TGTGCCAGCAGCTTAGGGCTAGCGGAGGGGGGTGAGCAGTTCTTC
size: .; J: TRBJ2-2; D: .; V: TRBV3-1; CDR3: CASSQDRQITGELFF; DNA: TGTGCCAGCAGCCAAGATCGACAAATCACCGGGGAGCTGTTTTTT
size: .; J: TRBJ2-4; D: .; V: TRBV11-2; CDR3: CASSDQGKGGVAKNIQYF; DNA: TGTGCCAGCAGTGATCAGGGGAAGGGGGGGGTAGCCAAAAACATTCAGTACTTC
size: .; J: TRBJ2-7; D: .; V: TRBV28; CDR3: CASSLTRQLYEQYF; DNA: TGTGCCAGCAGTTTAACTAGACAGCTCTACGAGCAGTACTTC
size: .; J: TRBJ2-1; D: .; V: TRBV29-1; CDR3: CSVGNPIYNEQFF; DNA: TGCAGCGTTGGTAACCCAATATACAATGAGCAGTTCTTC
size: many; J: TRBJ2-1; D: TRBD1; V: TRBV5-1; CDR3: CASSYETGRLGNEQFF; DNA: TGCGCCAGCAGCTACGAGACAGGGAGACTCGGAAATGAGCAGTTCTTC
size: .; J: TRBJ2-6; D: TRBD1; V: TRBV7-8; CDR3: CASSLRDRVLSGANVLTF; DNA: TGTGCCAGCAGCTTAAGGGACAGGGTTCTGAGCGGGGCCAACGTCCTGACTTTC
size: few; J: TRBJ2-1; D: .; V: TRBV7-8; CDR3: CASSADLYNEQFF; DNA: TGTGCCAGCAGCGCCGACCTTTACAATGAGCAGTTCTTC
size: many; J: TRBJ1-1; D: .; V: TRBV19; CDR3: CASSVNGDTEAFF; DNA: TGTGCCAGTAGTGTTAATGGAGACACTGAAGCTTTCTTT
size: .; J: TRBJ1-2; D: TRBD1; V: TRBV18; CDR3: CASSPDRGQGYGYTF; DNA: TGTGCCAGCTCACCAGACAGGGGGCAGGGCTATGGCTACACCTTC
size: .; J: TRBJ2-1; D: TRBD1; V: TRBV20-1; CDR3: CSAITGTGNNEQFF; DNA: TGCAGTGCTATTACCGGGACAGGGAACAATGAGCAGTTCTTC
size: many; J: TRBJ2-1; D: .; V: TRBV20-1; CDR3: CSARDGNSYNEQFF; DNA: TGCAGTGCTAGAGACGGGAACTCCTACAATGAGCAGTTCTTC
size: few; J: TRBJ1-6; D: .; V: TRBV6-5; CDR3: CASSYLLTADSPLHF; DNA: TGTGCCAGCAGTTACCTGCTGACCGCCGATTCACCCCTCCACTTT
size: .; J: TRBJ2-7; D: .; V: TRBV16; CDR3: CASSRLTGASYEQYF; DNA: TGTGCCAGCAGCCGCCTAACGGGGGCCTCCTACGAGCAGTACTTC
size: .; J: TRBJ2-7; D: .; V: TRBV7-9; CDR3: CASSFTGLSEQYF; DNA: TGTGCCAGCAGCTTTACAGGGCTGTCCGAGCAGTACTTC